This T cell receptor beta chain was sequenced in a study of cytomegalovirus exposure and HLA in healthy donors. The PCR employed 60 Vbeta primers together with 13 Jbeta primers. Sequencing was performed with immunoSEQ multiplex PCR; in TCRdb, only in-frame clones are kept and a portion is missing. The data contain 170,000 or so clones, around 80% of them singletons. The length of the CDR3 is 13 residues. J lost 5 bases, V lost 5 bases, and 5 bases had no gene match. Germline assignment: CDR1 SQVTM and CDR2 ANQGSEA. The chain carries TRBV29-1 and TRBJ1-5, with 8 bases identical to TRBD1. The material sequenced was PBMCs. The origin of this receptor is a man aged 50-60 years in good health and CMV-seropositive. The chain's CDR3 is CSVRGQVDQPQHF. The CDR3 coding sequence is TGCAGCGTTAGGGGACAGGTTGATCAGCCCCAGCATTTT.